These 9 T cell receptor beta chains came from one sample sequenced in a study of cytomegalovirus exposure and HLA in healthy donors (dated by TCRdb to about 2017). Libraries were prepared through the immunoSEQ multiplex PCR assay. The multiplex PCR relied on a mix of 60 forward primers for TCR Vbeta segments and 13 reverse primers for TCR Jbeta segments. TCRdb re-hosts the immuneACCESS table, in-frame sequences only. Its copies lack some clones; in the studies checked, an unresolved V gene accounts for under half of them, and the cause for the rest is not known. This sample gives almost 200,000 clones in total; around three quarters of them show up just once. The ten largest clones capture about 1.9% of the sample. What was sequenced was PBMCs. These receptors came from a man in his thirties or forties in good health and CMV-seronegative.

The chain couples TRBV28 to TRBJ1-2, with TRBD1 matching 7 bases. V shed 4 bases, J shed 6 bases, and the junction held 20 bases outside the gene matches. Germline CDR1 reads MDHEN; CDR2 reads SYDVKM. CDR3 size: 18 residues. The CDR3 region is CASSSSLRGHRGDDGYTF. CDR3 DNA sequence: TGTGCCAGCAGTTCCTCGTTGCGGGGCCACAGGGGAGATGATGGCTACACCTTC.

V is TRBV11-2 and J is TRBJ1-3; D not certain. The CDR3 length is 18 residues. Trimming removed 0 bases at V and 0 bases at J, with 15 bases between. Germline V gives CDR1 SGHAT, CDR2 FQNNGV. CDR3: CASSLDGLTPSSGNTIYF. The CDR3 nucleotides read TGTGCCAGCAGCTTAGATGGCCTCACCCCCTCCTCTGGAAACACCATATATTTT.

The V gene is TRBV7-3, the J gene TRBJ2-3, with 8 bases aligning to TRBD2. The CDR3 totals 14 residues. With 6 bases clipped from V and 3 bases from J, the junction kept 5 bases outside the gene matches. Germline V gene data show CDR1 as SGHTA and CDR2 as FQGTGA. CDR3 protein: CASSTSGSTDTQYF. The CDR3 DNA follows: TGTGCCAGCAGTACAAGCGGGAGTACAGATACGCAGTATTTT.

V usage is TRBV19 and J usage is TRBJ2-2, with 8 bases identical to TRBD1. The germline CDR1 and CDR2 sequences are LNHDA and SQIVND (reference sequence). This CDR3 spans 14 amino acids. V lost 4 bases to trimming and J lost 4 bases; unmatched junction nucleotides: 2. The CDR3 sequence: CASSTTGGTGELFF. CDR3 nucleotide sequence: TGTGCCAGTAGTACAACAGGGGGCACCGGGGAGCTGTTTTTT.

The chain recombines TRBV28 with TRBJ1-5; 7 nucleotides line up with TRBD1. The germline V gene has CDR1 MDHEN and CDR2 SYDVKM. V shed 8 bases and J 2 bases; nucleotides not matched to a gene: 9. This CDR3 has 15 amino acids. CDR3 residues: CASFGDSGRNQPQHF. CDR3 coding DNA: TGTGCCAGCTTTGGGGACAGCGGGCGCAATCAGCCCCAGCATTTT. Combining the CDR3 with reference TRBV28 and TRBJ1-5 gives the whole variable domain DVKVTQSSRYLVKRTGEKVFLECVQDMDHENMFWYRQDPGLGLRLIYFSYDVKMKEKGDIPEGYSVSREKKERFSLILESASTNQTSMYLCASFGDSGRNQPQHFGDGTRLSIL.

The genes are TRBV6-5 and TRBJ1-2; 7 positions match TRBD1. There are 16 residues in the CDR3. Losses at the gene ends were 0 bases for V and 2 bases for J; bases not matched to a gene: 6. The V gene's germline CDR1 is MNHEY and CDR2 SVGAGI. The CDR3 nucleotides are TGTGCCAGCAGTTACTCGGCAGGGGGTTCAAACTATGGCTACACCTTC. Translated: CASSYSAGGSNYGYTF.

The rearrangement links TRBV4-1 to TRBJ2-7; tentatively, D is TRBD1 (5 bases). The germline gives CDR1 MGHRA, CDR2 YSYEKL. There are 15 residues in the CDR3. Trimming took 1 base from V and 2 from J, leaving 12 bases between them. The CDR3 sequence is CASSQVGQGPYEQYF. In DNA, the CDR3 is TGCGCCAGCAGCCAAGTGGGGCAAGGTCCCTACGAGCAGTACTTC.

This clone was detected a few times. The chain employs TRBV6-6 and TRBJ2-6; D unclear. The V and J ends lost 7 bases and 1 base respectively, with 2 bases between them. This CDR3 is 12 amino acids long. Germline V gives CDR1 MNHNY, CDR2 SVGAGI (reference sequence). CDR3 residues: CASISGANVLTF. The DNA for the CDR3 is TGTGCCAGCATATCTGGGGCCAACGTCCTGACTTTC.

The chain uses TRBV6-1 and TRBJ2-5, with a weak D call TRBD1 (5 bases). The J call may be faulty, since TRBJ2-7 better matches the DNA end. CDR3 size: 12 residues. Germline V gives CDR1 MNHNS, CDR2 SASEGT. The CDR3 is CASRVTGYEQYF. Here the CDR3 DNA reads TGTGCCAGCAGGGTAACAGGATACGAGCAGTACTTC.